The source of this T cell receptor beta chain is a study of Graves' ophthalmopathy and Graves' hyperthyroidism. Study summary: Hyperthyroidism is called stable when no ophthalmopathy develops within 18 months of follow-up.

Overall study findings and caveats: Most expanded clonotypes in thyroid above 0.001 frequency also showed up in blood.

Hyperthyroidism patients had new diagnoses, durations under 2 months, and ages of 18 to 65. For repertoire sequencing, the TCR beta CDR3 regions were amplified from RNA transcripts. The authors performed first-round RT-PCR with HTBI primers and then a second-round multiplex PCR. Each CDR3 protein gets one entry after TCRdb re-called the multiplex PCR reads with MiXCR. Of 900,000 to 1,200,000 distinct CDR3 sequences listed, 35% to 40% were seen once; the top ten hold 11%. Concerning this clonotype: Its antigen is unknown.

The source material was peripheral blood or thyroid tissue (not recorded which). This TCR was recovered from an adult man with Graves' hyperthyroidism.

CDR3 loop: CAISPGHRKNTEAFF. In DNA form, the CDR3 reads TGTGCCATCAGTCCCGGACATAGAAAGAACACTGAAGCTTTCTTT. The chain joins TRBV10-3 to TRBJ1-1; D is possibly TRBD1 (5 bases). The CDR3 sequence is 15 residues long. Germline V gene lookup returns CDR1 ENHRY and CDR2 SYGVKD. Trimming removed 5 bases at V and 1 base at J, with 14 bases between.